This T cell receptor beta chain was retrieved from a study of shared clonotypes between healthy human individuals. This clone was seen just once. This CDR3 has 16 residues. The V gene lost 3 bases and the J gene lost 2 bases, with 16 bases spanning the gap. Germline values: CDR1 MDHEN, CDR2 SYDVKM. TCRdb keeps only in-frame clones here, not all; method: immunoSEQ multiplex PCR. The table has around 700,000 clones, less than 80% seen once. The chain combines TRBV28 with TRBJ2-5, with D possibly matching TRBD1 (6 bases). This clonotype was obtained from a woman in her 30s in good health. The sequenced sample consisted of memory CD4+ T cells sorted from blood. The subset denotes: CD45RA-negative fraction. The DNA for the CDR3 is TGTGCCAGCAGTTTGGGGGCTTATGGGATACAAGAGACCCAGTACTTC. It yields the protein CASSLGAYGIQETQYF. The variable domain in full, completed from reference TRBV28 and TRBJ2-5, reads DVKVTQSSRYLVKRTGEKVFLECVQDMDHENMFWYRQDPGLGLRLIYFSYDVKMKEKGDIPEGYSVSREKKERFSLILESASTNQTSMYLCASSLGAYGIQETQYFGPGTRLLVL.